The clone carrying this TCR beta chain was observed at least ten times. What it binds is not known. This entry belongs to a study of CD8+CD57+ T cells in acquired aplastic anemia. Study-wide context: Across the sorted CD4+ and CD8+ cells, DNA amounts averaged roughly 3.5 ug. The study, taken as a whole, reports: Almost 30 sequences, all CD8+ CDR3, were shared between patients and controls.

Germline values: CDR1 SGDLS, CDR2 YYNGEE. V was pared by 3 bases and J by 0 bases, with 6 bases of the junction left unmatched. The CDR3 has 17 amino acids. Genomic DNA was employed as the template in profiling TCR beta VDJ and CDR3. TCRdb redid the calling of the reads with MiXCR, one entry per CDR3 protein. The sample lists some 180,000 distinct CDR3 sequences, roughly 50% occurring once. The patients chosen for sequencing had shown expansion of CD8+CD57+ cells (detected by flow cytometry). In all patients, the disease was severe acquired aplastic anemia. Among the patients, none had received any therapy at the time of blood sampling.

The chain links TRBV9 to TRBJ1-5; 10 bases align to TRBD1. The specimen sequenced was sorted CD4+, CD8+, or CD8+CD57+ T cells (not recorded which) from PBMCs. This sequence originates from a human donor with aplastic anemia. The CDR3 loop reads CASSAGTGVYSNQPQHF. CDR3 nucleotides: TGTGCCAGCAGCGCCGGGACAGGGGTGTATAGCAATCAGCCCCAGCATTTT.